This entry features one T cell receptor (beta chain) sequence. What it recognizes is unknown. This sample is drawn from a study of cytomegalovirus exposure and HLA in healthy donors. Findings and caveats of the study: A missense DCLRE1C variant was associated with V- and J-gene trimming of TCR beta chains in a later analysis, and an independent cohort replicated the association. HLA allele associations emerged for 16,951 TCR beta sequences in a later analysis, at 0.05 false discovery rate. Across donors, most TCRs were seen rarely, yet some public ones were widespread.

The primer mix had 60 Vbeta and 13 Jbeta primers. The data were produced by immunoSEQ multiplex PCR, yet TCRdb's version contains in-frame clones alone and is incomplete. The data contain about 190,000 clones, about 85% of them singletons. The V gene lost 5 bases and the J gene lost 2 bases, with 12 bases spanning the gap. Germline CDR1 and CDR2: SGHAT and FQNNGV. The CDR3 totals 14 residues. The V and J genes are TRBV11-2 and TRBJ1-1, with a tentative D call TRBD1 (5 bases). The TCR sequence derives from a woman between 50 and 59 years old in good health and CMV-seronegative. Sequenced sample: PBMCs. The CDR3 reads CASSVGRGNTEAFF. Written as DNA, the CDR3 is TGTGCCAGCAGCGTAGGAAGGGGAAACACTGAAGCTTTCTTT.